The present entry profiles one TCR beta chain with its context. What it binds is not known. The sample comes from a study of radiation and T cells in renal cell carcinoma. Study-wide results and limits: From baseline, blood top tumor clonotypes peaked at 2 weeks post-radiation.

TCRdb's table, derived via immunoSEQ multiplex PCR, lists solely in-frame clones and lacks some. The data contain around 29,000 clones, 65% to 85% of them singletons. The time point is: blood 4 weeks post-SBRT, at nephrectomy. The sample's treatment: 15 Gy SBRT to primary tumor, nephrectomy 4 weeks later. Serial blood draws occurred at baseline and 2 and 4 weeks post-SBRT. The germline V and J ends were trimmed by 0 bases and 9 bases, with 13 bases remaining between them. The germline CDR1 and CDR2 sequences are SGHNT and YYREEE (reference sequence). The CDR3 is made up of 14 amino acids. Sequenced here: blood, sampled from a patient whose treatment included radiotherapy and nephrectomy. This clonotype was sampled from a man aged 55 to 70 with renal cell carcinoma. V gene TRBV5-4 combines with J gene TRBJ2-1; D is ambiguous. CDR3 sequence reads: CASSLDRNLGEQFF. CDR3 coding DNA: TGTGCCAGCAGCTTGGATCGAAACCTCGGTGAGCAGTTCTTC.